The rows below give T cell receptor beta chains drawn from one sample of a study of T-cell memory formation after mild COVID-19. TCRdb re-derived calls from the 5' RACE reads in MiXCR, one entry per CDR3 protein. The sample has 65,000 to 90,000 distinct CDR3 sequences, roughly 14% seen once. Sequenced sample: PBMCs or a T cell subset sorted from them (not recorded which). The receptors were gathered from an adult woman who had mild COVID-19 (a few samples of this study predate the infection). Cell type and time point are not known. The CDR3 runs from the conserved cysteine through the conserved F or W. D genes are given only for firm matches. Clone size, where shown, is once, few, many, or a class for clones that have expanded.

size: .; D: TRBD1; J: TRBJ2-7; V: TRBV7-9; CDR3: CAGRTGTHYEQYF; DNA: TGTGCCGGACGGACAGGGACCCACTACGAGCAGTACTTC
size: few; D: .; J: TRBJ2-6; V: TRBV20-1; CDR3: CSARESGANVLTF; DNA: TGCAGTGCTAGAGAGTCAGGGGCCAACGTCCTGACTTTC
size: few; D: .; J: TRBJ2-3; V: TRBV24-1; CDR3: CATSEGTSRTDTQYF; DNA: TGTGCCACCAGTGAAGGAACTTCTCGCACAGATACGCAGTATTTT
size: many; D: TRBD2; J: TRBJ2-1; V: TRBV12-3/TRBV12-4; CDR3: CASSRGLAGVGYNEQFF; DNA: TGTGCCAGCAGCCGGGGACTAGCGGGAGTAGGCTACAATGAGCAGTTCTTC
size: .; D: .; J: TRBJ2-1; V: TRBV19; CDR3: CASSPARGSMGYNEQFF; DNA: TGTGCCAGTAGTCCGGCGAGGGGGTCGATGGGTTACAATGAGCAGTTCTTC
size: few; D: .; J: TRBJ2-7; V: TRBV4-1; CDR3: CASSHGTGLGTYEQYF; DNA: TGCGCCAGCAGCCATGGAACAGGGTTGGGCACCTACGAGCAGTACTTC
size: .; D: .; J: TRBJ2-7; V: TRBV6-5; CDR3: CASSNRDTSYEQYF; DNA: TGTGCCAGCAGTAACCGGGACACCTCCTACGAGCAGTACTTC
size: few; D: .; J: TRBJ2-3; V: TRBV10-3; CDR3: CAIGETDTQYF; DNA: TGTGCCATCGGGGAGACAGATACGCAGTATTTT
size: few; D: .; J: TRBJ2-1; V: TRBV6-5; CDR3: CASSYSQGPHNEQFF; DNA: TGTGCCAGCAGTTACTCCCAGGGACCTCACAATGAGCAGTTCTTC
size: .; D: TRBD2; J: TRBJ2-7; V: TRBV6-6; CDR3: CASRGVSGGATYEQYF; DNA: TGTGCCAGCAGGGGGGTGAGCGGGGGCGCTACCTACGAGCAGTACTTC
size: few; D: TRBD2; J: TRBJ2-7; V: TRBV29-1; CDR3: CSVGLAGGYEQYF; DNA: TGCAGCGTTGGCCTAGCGGGGGGCTACGAGCAGTACTTC
size: few; D: TRBD2; J: TRBJ2-1; V: TRBV25-1; CDR3: CASSDFGTSGFYNEQFF; DNA: TGTGCCAGCAGTGATTTCGGGACTAGCGGGTTTTACAATGAGCAGTTCTTC
size: many; D: .; J: TRBJ2-3; V: TRBV7-6; CDR3: CASSLVPDASGTDTQYF; DNA: TGTGCCAGCAGCTTAGTTCCCGACGCCTCTGGCACAGATACGCAGTATTTT
size: .; D: TRBD2; J: TRBJ2-2; V: TRBV29-1; CDR3: CSVEMGGDHGELFF; DNA: TGCAGCGTTGAAATGGGGGGGGATCACGGGGAGCTGTTTTTT
size: .; D: .; J: TRBJ2-1; V: TRBV19; CDR3: CASSIVLPYNEQFF; DNA: TGTGCCAGTAGTATAGTCCTCCCCTACAATGAGCAGTTCTTC
size: .; D: .; J: TRBJ1-6; V: TRBV7-9; CDR3: CASSPDGNSPLHF; DNA: TGTGCCAGCAGCCCTGACGGAAATTCACCCCTCCACTTT
size: .; D: TRBD2; J: TRBJ2-1; V: TRBV5-1; CDR3: CASSLAGGYMYEQFF; DNA: TGCGCCAGCAGCTTGGCGGGGGGGTATATGTATGAGCAGTTCTTC
size: .; D: .; J: TRBJ2-7; V: TRBV19; CDR3: CASSIGGFSYEQYF; DNA: TGTGCCAGTAGTATTGGGGGATTCTCCTACGAGCAGTACTTC
size: many; D: .; J: TRBJ2-1; V: TRBV11-2; CDR3: CASSLGPSGFKNEQFF; DNA: TGTGCCAGCAGCTTAGGGCCCTCCGGGTTTAAAAATGAGCAGTTCTTC
size: many; D: TRBD1; J: TRBJ2-7; V: TRBV7-2; CDR3: CASSTRGAGQGSYEQYF; DNA: TGTGCCAGCAGCACGCGTGGGGCGGGACAGGGTTCCTACGAGCAGTACTTC
size: few; D: .; J: TRBJ2-7; V: TRBV7-2; CDR3: CASSFPAGRDEQYF; DNA: TGTGCCAGCAGCTTCCCGGCGGGGCGCGACGAGCAGTACTTC
size: few; D: .; J: TRBJ2-7; V: TRBV6-5; CDR3: CASSYSETAATYEQYF; DNA: TGTGCCAGCAGTTACTCCGAGACGGCCGCGACCTACGAGCAGTACTTC
size: .; D: TRBD1; J: TRBJ2-3; V: TRBV7-3; CDR3: CASRGTDATGDTQYF; DNA: TGTGCCAGCAGGGGGACAGACGCTACCGGAGATACGCAGTATTTT
size: .; D: .; J: TRBJ1-1; V: TRBV5-6; CDR3: CASSLGADSNTEAFF; DNA: TGTGCCAGCAGCTTGGGAGCAGATTCGAACACTGAAGCTTTCTTT
size: many; D: .; J: TRBJ2-3; V: TRBV10-3; CDR3: CAISELGGGAGDTQYF; DNA: TGTGCCATCAGTGAGCTAGGAGGGGGGGCCGGAGATACGCAGTATTTT
size: .; D: .; J: TRBJ2-5; V: TRBV7-8; CDR3: CASSLVLSYQETQYF; DNA: TGTGCCAGCAGCTTAGTATTGTCCTATCAAGAGACCCAGTACTTC
size: .; D: TRBD1; J: TRBJ2-7; V: TRBV7-9; CDR3: CASGDRGYYEQYF; DNA: TGTGCCAGCGGAGACAGGGGGTACTACGAGCAGTACTTC
size: .; D: .; J: TRBJ1-2; V: TRBV9; CDR3: CASSVAGALNGYTF; DNA: TGTGCCAGCAGCGTAGCGGGGGCCCTTAATGGCTACACCTTC
size: few; D: .; J: TRBJ2-1; V: TRBV4-1; CDR3: CASSPPGDRYYNEQFF; DNA: TGCGCCAGCAGCCCCCCGGGGGACCGATACTACAATGAGCAGTTCTTC
size: many; D: .; J: TRBJ2-7; V: TRBV7-9; CDR3: CASRPGQSNVWYF; DNA: TGTGCCAGCAGACCCGGACAGAGCAACGTTTGGTACTTC
size: few; D: .; J: TRBJ2-1; V: TRBV15; CDR3: CATAEGGNNEQFF; DNA: TGTGCCACGGCTGAGGGCGGGAACAATGAGCAGTTCTTC